The rows below give T cell receptor beta chains drawn from one sample of a study of Ad26.COV2.S vaccination and SARS-CoV-2 variants. The assay was immunoSEQ multiplex PCR, and TCRdb's table has in-frame clones only and misses some. In the table there are around 450,000 clones, nearly 90% of which are singletons. The sample consisted of peripheral blood, taken in a trial of Ad26.COV2.S vaccine versus placebo. The receptors here all came from a person between 18 and 65 years old who received the Ad26.COV2.S COVID-19 vaccine or a placebo. Both conserved end residues are part of each CDR3. D genes are given only for firm matches. Size is stated for part of the rows, as once, few or many counts, or as a class when the clone is expanded.

v_call: TRBV5-1; d_call: TRBD2; j_call: TRBJ2-5; clone_size: -; cdr3_aa: CASSLVGGGAGETQYF; cdr3_nt: TGCGCCAGCAGCTTGGTTGGCGGGGGGGCCGGAGAGACCCAGTACTTC
v_call: TRBV30; d_call: -; j_call: TRBJ1-2; clone_size: -; cdr3_aa: CAWSVLEGVTNYGYTF; cdr3_nt: TGTGCCTGGAGTGTATTAGAGGGGGTGACAAACTATGGCTACACCTTC
v_call: TRBV6-4; d_call: TRBD2; j_call: TRBJ2-3; clone_size: -; cdr3_aa: CASAKWGLANTDTQYF; cdr3_nt: TGTGCCAGCGCAAAGTGGGGACTAGCGAACACAGATACGCAGTATTTT
v_call: TRBV4-3; d_call: -; j_call: TRBJ2-4; clone_size: once; cdr3_aa: CASSQGQGKNIQYF; cdr3_nt: TGCGCCAGCAGCCAAGGTCAGGGCAAAAACATTCAGTACTTC
v_call: TRBV5-1; d_call: -; j_call: TRBJ1-3; clone_size: -; cdr3_aa: CASSLNPGDTIYF; cdr3_nt: TGCGCCAGCAGCCTAAACCCTGGAGACACCATATATTTT
v_call: TRBV28; d_call: -; j_call: TRBJ1-3; clone_size: -; cdr3_aa: CASSSNGYPSGNTIYF; cdr3_nt: TGTGCCAGCAGTTCGAACGGGTACCCCTCTGGAAACACCATATATTTT
v_call: TRBV6-2/TRBV6-3; d_call: TRBD2; j_call: TRBJ2-1; clone_size: -; cdr3_aa: CASSYSSGGWYNEQFF; cdr3_nt: TGTGCCAGCAGTTACTCAAGCGGGGGGTGGTACAATGAGCAGTTCTTC
v_call: TRBV21-1; d_call: -; j_call: TRBJ2-7; clone_size: -; cdr3_aa: CASSKVGSLRVSYQQYF; cdr3_nt: TGTGCCAGCAGCAAAGTCGGAAGCCTACGAGTGAGCTACCAGCAGTACTTC
v_call: TRBV5-4; d_call: -; j_call: TRBJ2-1; clone_size: -; cdr3_aa: CASSFDPNNEQFF; cdr3_nt: TGTGCCAGCAGCTTCGACCCCAACAATGAGCAGTTCTTC
v_call: TRBV28; d_call: -; j_call: TRBJ1-6; clone_size: -; cdr3_aa: CASSLRRAGGWNSPLHF; cdr3_nt: TGTGCCAGCAGTTTAAGAAGGGCCGGGGGCTGGAATTCACCCCTCCACTTT
v_call: TRBV13; d_call: -; j_call: TRBJ1-1; clone_size: -; cdr3_aa: CASSLGRRRTEAFF; cdr3_nt: TGTGCCAGCAGCTTAGGGAGGCGCCGCACTGAAGCTTTCTTT
v_call: TRBV2; d_call: -; j_call: TRBJ1-6; clone_size: -; cdr3_aa: CASNEERYSPLHF; cdr3_nt: TGTGCCAGCAACGAGGAGAGGTATTCACCCCTCCACTTT
v_call: TRBV11-3; d_call: -; j_call: TRBJ2-7; clone_size: -; cdr3_aa: CASSLGGRSSEQYF; cdr3_nt: TGTGCCAGCAGCTTAGGGGGGCGGAGTTCCGAGCAGTACTTC
v_call: TRBV29-1; d_call: -; j_call: TRBJ2-1; clone_size: -; cdr3_aa: CSVEPPARYNEQFF; cdr3_nt: TGCAGCGTTGAACCGCCCGCGCGGTACAATGAGCAGTTCTTC
v_call: TRBV7-2; d_call: TRBD2; j_call: TRBJ2-3; clone_size: -; cdr3_aa: CASRPYMLAGASTDTQYF; cdr3_nt: TGTGCCAGCAGGCCTTACATGCTAGCGGGGGCTAGCACAGATACGCAGTATTTT
v_call: TRBV25-1; d_call: -; j_call: TRBJ2-1; clone_size: -; cdr3_aa: CASSVPLGGVEEQFF; cdr3_nt: TGTGCCAGCAGTGTCCCCTTGGGGGGAGTTGAGGAGCAGTTCTTC
v_call: TRBV5-8; d_call: -; j_call: TRBJ1-1; clone_size: -; cdr3_aa: CASSLNVISGTEAFF; cdr3_nt: TGTGCCAGCAGCTTGAATGTAATCTCCGGCACTGAAGCTTTCTTT
v_call: TRBV5-1; d_call: TRBD1; j_call: TRBJ1-3; clone_size: -; cdr3_aa: CASSLGARGPGNTIYF; cdr3_nt: TGCGCCAGCAGCTTGGGCGCCAGGGGGCCTGGAAACACCATATATTTT
v_call: TRBV10-3; d_call: -; j_call: TRBJ2-1; clone_size: -; cdr3_aa: CAISAGSYNEQFF; cdr3_nt: TGTGCCATCAGTGCCGGGTCCTACAATGAGCAGTTCTTC
v_call: TRBV14; d_call: -; j_call: TRBJ2-2; clone_size: -; cdr3_aa: CASSQDPPPGYTGELFF; cdr3_nt: TGTGCCAGCAGCCAAGACCCGCCTCCCGGCTACACCGGGGAGCTGTTTTTT
v_call: TRBV5-1; d_call: TRBD2; j_call: TRBJ2-2; clone_size: -; cdr3_aa: CASSASLAGGRRASGELFF; cdr3_nt: TGCGCCAGCAGCGCGTCGTTAGCGGGGGGGCGTCGGGCCTCCGGGGAGCTGTTTTTT
v_call: TRBV2; d_call: -; j_call: TRBJ2-4; clone_size: few; cdr3_aa: CASRKDRAGENIQYF; cdr3_nt: TGTGCCAGCAGAAAAGACAGGGCGGGGGAAAACATTCAGTACTTC
v_call: TRBV7-2; d_call: -; j_call: TRBJ1-2; clone_size: -; cdr3_aa: CASSPRDTFYGYTF; cdr3_nt: TGTGCCAGCAGCCCTAGGGACACCTTCTATGGCTACACCTTC
v_call: TRBV27; d_call: -; j_call: TRBJ2-3; clone_size: -; cdr3_aa: CASSLSRAGDTQYF; cdr3_nt: TGTGCCAGCAGTTTAAGTCGCGCCGGGGATACGCAGTATTTT
v_call: TRBV5-1; d_call: TRBD2; j_call: TRBJ2-5; clone_size: -; cdr3_aa: CASSFTSGGLQETQYF; cdr3_nt: TGCGCCAGCAGCTTCACTAGCGGGGGGCTACAAGAGACCCAGTACTTC
v_call: TRBV7-2; d_call: -; j_call: TRBJ2-5; clone_size: once; cdr3_aa: CASSLKGTQETQYF; cdr3_nt: TGTGCCAGCAGCTTAAAAGGCACTCAAGAGACCCAGTACTTC
v_call: TRBV5-4; d_call: TRBD1; j_call: TRBJ1-2; clone_size: few; cdr3_aa: CASSPGQSYGYTF; cdr3_nt: TGTGCCAGCAGCCCGGGACAGAGCTATGGCTACACCTTC
v_call: TRBV5-1; d_call: -; j_call: TRBJ1-1; clone_size: -; cdr3_aa: CASSYRPGTLSGGSEAFF; cdr3_nt: TGCGCCAGCAGCTATAGACCCGGGACCCTTAGTGGGGGCTCTGAAGCTTTCTTT
v_call: TRBV4-1; d_call: -; j_call: TRBJ1-3; clone_size: -; cdr3_aa: CASSQAGSPGNTIYF; cdr3_nt: TGCGCCAGCAGCCAAGCAGGGAGTCCTGGAAACACCATATATTTT